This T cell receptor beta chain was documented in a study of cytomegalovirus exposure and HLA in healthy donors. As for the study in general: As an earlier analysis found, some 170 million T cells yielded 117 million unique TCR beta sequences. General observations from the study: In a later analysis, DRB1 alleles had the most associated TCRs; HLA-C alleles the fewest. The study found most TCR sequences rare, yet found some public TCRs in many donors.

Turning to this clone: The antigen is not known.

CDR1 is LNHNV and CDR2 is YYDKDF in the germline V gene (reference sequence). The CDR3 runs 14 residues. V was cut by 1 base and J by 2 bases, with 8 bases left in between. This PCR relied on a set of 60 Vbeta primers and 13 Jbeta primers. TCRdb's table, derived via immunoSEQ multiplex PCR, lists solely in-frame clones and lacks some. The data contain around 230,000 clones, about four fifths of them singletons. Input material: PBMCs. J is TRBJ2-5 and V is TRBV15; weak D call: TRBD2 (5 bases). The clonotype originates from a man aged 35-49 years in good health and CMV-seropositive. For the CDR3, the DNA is TGTGCCACCAGCAGAGGAGTAGCGCAAGAGACCCAGTACTTC. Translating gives CATSRGVAQETQYF.